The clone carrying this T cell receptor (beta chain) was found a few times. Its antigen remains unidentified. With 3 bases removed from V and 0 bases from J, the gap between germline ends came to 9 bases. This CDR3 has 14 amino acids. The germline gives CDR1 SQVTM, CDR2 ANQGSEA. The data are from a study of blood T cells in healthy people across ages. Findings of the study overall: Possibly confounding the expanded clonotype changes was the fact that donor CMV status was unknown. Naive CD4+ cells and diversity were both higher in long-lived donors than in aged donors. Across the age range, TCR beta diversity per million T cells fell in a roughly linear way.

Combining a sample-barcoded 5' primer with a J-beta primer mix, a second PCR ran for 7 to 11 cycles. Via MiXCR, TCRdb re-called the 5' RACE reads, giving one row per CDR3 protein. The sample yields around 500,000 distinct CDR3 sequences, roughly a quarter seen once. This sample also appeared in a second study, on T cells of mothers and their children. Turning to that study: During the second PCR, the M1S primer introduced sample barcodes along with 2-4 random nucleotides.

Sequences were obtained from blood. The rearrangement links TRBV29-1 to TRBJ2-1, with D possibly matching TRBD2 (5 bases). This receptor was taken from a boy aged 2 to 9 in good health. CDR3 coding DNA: TGCAGCGTTGACACACTAGACTCCTACAATGAGCAGTTCTTC. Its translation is CSVDTLDSYNEQFF.